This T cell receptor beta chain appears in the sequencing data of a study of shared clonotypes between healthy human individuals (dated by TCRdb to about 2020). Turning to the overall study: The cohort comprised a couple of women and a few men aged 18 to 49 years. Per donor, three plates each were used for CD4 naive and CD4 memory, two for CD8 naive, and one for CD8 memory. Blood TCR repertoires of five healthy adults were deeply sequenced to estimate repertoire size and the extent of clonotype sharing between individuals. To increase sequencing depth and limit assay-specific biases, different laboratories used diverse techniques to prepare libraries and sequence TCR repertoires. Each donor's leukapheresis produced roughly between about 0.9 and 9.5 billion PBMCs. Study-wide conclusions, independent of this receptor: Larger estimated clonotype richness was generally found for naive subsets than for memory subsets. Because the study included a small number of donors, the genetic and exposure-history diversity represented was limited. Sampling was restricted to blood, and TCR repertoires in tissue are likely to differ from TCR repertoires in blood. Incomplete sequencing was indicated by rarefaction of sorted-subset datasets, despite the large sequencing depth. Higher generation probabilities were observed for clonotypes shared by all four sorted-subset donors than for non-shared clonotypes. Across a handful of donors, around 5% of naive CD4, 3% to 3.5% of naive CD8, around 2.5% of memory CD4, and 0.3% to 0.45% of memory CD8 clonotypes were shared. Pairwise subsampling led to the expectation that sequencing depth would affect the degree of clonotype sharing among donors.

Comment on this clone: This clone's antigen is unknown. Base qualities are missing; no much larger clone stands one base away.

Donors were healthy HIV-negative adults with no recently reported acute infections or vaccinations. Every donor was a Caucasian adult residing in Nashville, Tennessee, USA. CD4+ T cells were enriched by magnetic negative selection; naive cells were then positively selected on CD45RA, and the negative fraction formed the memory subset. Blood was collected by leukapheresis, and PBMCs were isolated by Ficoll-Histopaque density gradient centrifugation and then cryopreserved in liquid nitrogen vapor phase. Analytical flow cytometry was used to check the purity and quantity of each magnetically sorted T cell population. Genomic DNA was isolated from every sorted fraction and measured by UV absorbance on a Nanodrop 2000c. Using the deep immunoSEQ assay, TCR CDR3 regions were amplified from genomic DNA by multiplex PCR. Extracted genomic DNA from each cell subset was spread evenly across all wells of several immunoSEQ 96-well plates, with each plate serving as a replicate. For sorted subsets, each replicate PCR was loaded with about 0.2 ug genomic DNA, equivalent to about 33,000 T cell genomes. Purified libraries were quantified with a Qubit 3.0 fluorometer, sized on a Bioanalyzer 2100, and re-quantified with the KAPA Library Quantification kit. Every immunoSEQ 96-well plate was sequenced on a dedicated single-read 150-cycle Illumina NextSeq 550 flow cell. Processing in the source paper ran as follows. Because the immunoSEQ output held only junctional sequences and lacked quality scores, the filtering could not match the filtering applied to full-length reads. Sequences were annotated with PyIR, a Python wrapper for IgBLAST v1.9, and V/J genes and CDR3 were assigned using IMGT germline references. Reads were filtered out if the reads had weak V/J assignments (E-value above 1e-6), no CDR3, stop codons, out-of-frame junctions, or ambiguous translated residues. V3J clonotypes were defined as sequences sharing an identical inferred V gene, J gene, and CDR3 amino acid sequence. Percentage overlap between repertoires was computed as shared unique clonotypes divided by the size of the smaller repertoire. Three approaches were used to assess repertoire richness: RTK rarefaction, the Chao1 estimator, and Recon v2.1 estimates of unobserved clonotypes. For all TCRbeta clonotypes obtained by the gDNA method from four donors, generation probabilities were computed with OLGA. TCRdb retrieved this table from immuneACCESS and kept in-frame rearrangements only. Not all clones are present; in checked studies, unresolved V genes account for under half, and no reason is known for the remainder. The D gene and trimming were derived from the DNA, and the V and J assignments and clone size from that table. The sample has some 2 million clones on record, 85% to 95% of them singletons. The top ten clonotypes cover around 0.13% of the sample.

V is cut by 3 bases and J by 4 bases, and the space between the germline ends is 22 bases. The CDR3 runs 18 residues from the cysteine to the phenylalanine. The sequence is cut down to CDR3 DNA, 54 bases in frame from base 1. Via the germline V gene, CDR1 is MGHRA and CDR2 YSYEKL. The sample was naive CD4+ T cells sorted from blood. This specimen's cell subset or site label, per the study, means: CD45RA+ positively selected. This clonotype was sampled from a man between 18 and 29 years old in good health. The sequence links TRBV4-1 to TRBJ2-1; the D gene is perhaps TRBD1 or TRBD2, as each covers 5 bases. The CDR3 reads CASSQLDFLGVLYNEQFF. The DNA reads TGCGCCAGCAGCCAGCTGGACTTCCTAGGGGTTTTGTACAATGAGCAGTTCTTC.